This T cell receptor beta chain was sequenced during a study of blood T cell repertoires in COVID-19. Germline assignment: CDR1 DFQATT and CDR2 SNEGSKA (reference sequence). The CDR3 contains 11 residues. V gave up 5 bases and J gave up 6 bases; unmatched junction bases: 4. Profiling relied on immunoSEQ multiplex PCR, and the TCRdb table lists in-frame clones only, not all of them. In the table there are about 180,000 clones, roughly 88% of which are singletons. Sequencing was performed on peripheral blood. The V and J genes are TRBV20-1 and TRBJ2-7; 7 bases agree with TRBD1. This TCR was sampled from a man aged 60-69 years with acute or convalescent COVID-19. The CDR3 sequence is CSALTGLEQYF. The CDR3 nucleotides are TGCAGTGCTTTGACAGGGCTCGAGCAGTACTTC.